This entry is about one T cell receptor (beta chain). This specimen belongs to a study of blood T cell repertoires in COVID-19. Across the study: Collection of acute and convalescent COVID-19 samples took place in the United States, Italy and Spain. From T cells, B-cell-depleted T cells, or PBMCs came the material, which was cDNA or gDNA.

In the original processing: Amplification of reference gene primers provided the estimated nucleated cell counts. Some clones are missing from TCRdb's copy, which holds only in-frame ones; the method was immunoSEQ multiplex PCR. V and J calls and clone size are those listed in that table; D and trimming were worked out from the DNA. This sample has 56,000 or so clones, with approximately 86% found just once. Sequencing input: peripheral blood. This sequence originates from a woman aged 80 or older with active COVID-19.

The CDR3 region has the DNA TGTGCCAGTAGTATAGCTCAGGGGGCGGCCGGGGAGCTGTTTTTT. It specifies CASSIAQGAAGELFF. The V gene is TRBV19, the J gene TRBJ2-2; 8 positions match TRBD1. The germline V gene encodes CDR1 LNHDA and CDR2 SQIVND (reference sequence). There are 15 residues in the CDR3. V lost 1 base and J lost 6; bases outside the gene matches: 4.